This T cell receptor (beta chain) appears in the sequencing data of a study of monozygotic twins with inflammatory bowel disease. CDR3 length: 13 residues. Germline loops: CDR1 DFQATT, CDR2 SNEGSKA (reference sequence). No T cells were sorted before total RNA was taken from whole blood. Making cDNA involved eight separate reactions per sample. Template switching was used to attach UMIs, which incorporated a 6-nucleotide sample barcode. TCRdb derives one entry per CDR3 protein from the 5' RACE reads, leaving out DNA. The sample totals about 420,000 distinct CDR3 sequences. The rearrangement links TRBV20-1 to TRBJ1-5. Sequencing input: blood. The receptor's source is a human donor with ulcerative colitis or Crohn's disease, or a healthy co-twin of an affected twin (not recorded which). CDR3 residues: CSAMDYSNQPQHF.